The entry below describes one T cell receptor (beta chain). Germline assignment: CDR1 SGHRS and CDR2 YFSETQ. CDR3 length: 15 amino acids. J gave up 4 bases and V 2 bases, and 1 base lay outside the gene matches. The data stem from a study of cytomegalovirus exposure and HLA in healthy donors. PCR amplification relied on 60 Vbeta primers (plus 13 Jbeta primers). Sequencing was performed with immunoSEQ multiplex PCR; in TCRdb, only in-frame clones are kept and a portion is missing. The sample lists 150,000 to 180,000 clones, under 85% occurring once. This clonotype was obtained from a man younger than 30 in good health and CMV-seronegative. This chain joins TRBV5-1 and TRBJ2-2; 11 bases are a match to TRBD2. Sequenced material: PBMCs. The CDR3 region has the DNA TGCGCCAGCAGCTTCGGGACTAGCGGCACCGGGGAGCTGTTTTTT. Protein product: CASSFGTSGTGELFF.